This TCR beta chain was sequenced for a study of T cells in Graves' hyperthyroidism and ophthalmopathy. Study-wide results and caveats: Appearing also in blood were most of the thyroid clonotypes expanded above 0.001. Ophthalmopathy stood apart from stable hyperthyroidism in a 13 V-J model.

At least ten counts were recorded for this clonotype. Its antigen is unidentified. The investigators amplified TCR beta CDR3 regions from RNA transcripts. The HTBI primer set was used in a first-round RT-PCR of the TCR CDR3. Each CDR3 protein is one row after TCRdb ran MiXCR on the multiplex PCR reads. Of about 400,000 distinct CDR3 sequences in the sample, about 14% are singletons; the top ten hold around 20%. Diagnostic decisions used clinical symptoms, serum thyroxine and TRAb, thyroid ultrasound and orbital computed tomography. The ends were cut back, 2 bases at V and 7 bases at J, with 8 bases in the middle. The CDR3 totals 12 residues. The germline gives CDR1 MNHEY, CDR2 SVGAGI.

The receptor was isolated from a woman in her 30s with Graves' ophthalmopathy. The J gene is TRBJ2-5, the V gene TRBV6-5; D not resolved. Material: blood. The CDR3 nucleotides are TGTGCCAGCAGTTACGAGCCGGGGACCCAGTACTTC. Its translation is CASSYEPGTQYF.